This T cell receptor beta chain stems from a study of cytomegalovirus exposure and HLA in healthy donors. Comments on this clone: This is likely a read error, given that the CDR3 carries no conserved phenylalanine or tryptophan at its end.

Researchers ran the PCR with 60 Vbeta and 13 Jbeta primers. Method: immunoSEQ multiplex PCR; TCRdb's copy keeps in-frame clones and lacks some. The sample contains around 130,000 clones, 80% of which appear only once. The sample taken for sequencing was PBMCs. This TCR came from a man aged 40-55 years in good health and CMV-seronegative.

The DNA for the CDR3 is TGTGCCAGCAGTTCGACGGGGAGGCTATATAGCAATCAGCCCCAGCATGTT. Protein sequence: CASSSTGRLYSNQPQHV. V and J are TRBV28 and TRBJ1-5; D ambiguous. V lost 4 bases and J 0 bases, leaving 16 bases between the germline ends. CDR1 is MDHEN and CDR2 is SYDVKM in the germline V gene. The CDR3 runs 17 residues.